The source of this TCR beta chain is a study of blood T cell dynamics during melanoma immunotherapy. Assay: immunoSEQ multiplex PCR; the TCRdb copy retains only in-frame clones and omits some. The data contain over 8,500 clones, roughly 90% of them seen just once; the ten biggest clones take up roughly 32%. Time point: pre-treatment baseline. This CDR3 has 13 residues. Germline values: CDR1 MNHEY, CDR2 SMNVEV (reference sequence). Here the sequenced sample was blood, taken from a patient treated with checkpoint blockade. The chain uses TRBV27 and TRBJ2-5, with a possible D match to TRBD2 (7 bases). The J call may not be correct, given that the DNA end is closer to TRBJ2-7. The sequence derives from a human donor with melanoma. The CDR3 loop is CATMGGASYEQYF. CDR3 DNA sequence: TGTGCCACCATGGGGGGGGCCTCCTACGAGCAGTACTTC.